Given below is one T cell receptor (beta chain) in context. Its antigen is undetermined. Germline loops: CDR1 LGHNT, CDR2 FRNRAP. The CDR3 sequence is 22 residues long. V lost 0 bases and J lost 2; bases outside the gene matches: 16. This sample was taken from a study of T cell responses to AZD1222 COVID-19 vaccine. Study findings and constraints: There were mostly white British donors and more females than males, and clonal diversity was possibly underestimated. Increases in Spike-specific TCR breadth and depth were seen after two AZD1222 doses.

TCRdb keeps only in-frame clones here, not all; method: immunoSEQ multiplex PCR. The top ten hold about 7.5% of the sample, which has approximately 92,000 clones, about nine tenths seen once. This receptor was identified in an adult in good health. This material consisted of peripheral blood, taken on day 0 of AZD1222 vaccination. The rearrangement links TRBV12-5 to TRBJ2-1; 13 positions agree with TRBD2. The CDR3 coding sequence is TGTGCTAGTGGTTTGGTACCAGGACAGACTAGCGGGGGGATCGTCGCCTACAATGAGCAGTTCTTC. Residues: CASGLVPGQTSGGIVAYNEQFF.